Shown below are 30 T cell receptor beta chains from a single sample sequenced in a study of T-cell reconstitution after alpha-beta-depleted transplantation in children. The TCRbeta library was prepared with unique molecular identifiers. MiXCR, applied by TCRdb to the PCR reads, yields one record per CDR3 protein. The repertoire holds about 470,000 distinct CDR3 sequences, with 43% as singletons. This material consisted of PBMCs, taken before TCRalphabeta/CD19-depleted stem cell transplant. The receptor set was obtained from a girl between 2 and 10 years old with aplastic anemia, due to receive a stem cell transplant.

This clonotype has ten or more counts. The chain is built from TRBV28 and TRBJ1-6; no reliable D call. The V gene's germline CDR1 is MDHEN and CDR2 SYDVKM. Trimming removed 9 bases at V and 9 bases at J, with 18 bases between. The CDR3 loop spans 14 amino acids. The CDR3 DNA reads as TGTGCCAGTCTCAGGATGGAGGTATCTTCACCCCTCCACTTT. Its protein product is CASLRMEVSSPLHF.

This clonotype was observed many times. This sequence joins TRBV7-9 and TRBJ1-6; maybe TRBD1 (6 bases). The CDR3 is 13 amino acids. The germline CDR1 and CDR2 sequences are SEHNR and FQNEAQ (reference sequence). The ends were cut back, 3 bases at V and 7 bases at J, with 7 bases in the middle. CDR3: CASSFDRNSPLHF. Here the CDR3 DNA reads TGTGCCAGCAGCTTCGACAGGAATTCACCCCTCCACTTT.

This clonotype was observed at least ten times. The chain links TRBV10-3 to TRBJ2-7, with TRBD2 matching 13 bases. The germline gives CDR1 ENHRY, CDR2 SYGVKD. With V trimmed by 9 bases and J by 0 bases, 2 bases remained unmatched. The CDR3 covers 14 residues. The chain's CDR3 is CAIRTSGGSYEQYF. CDR3 coding DNA: TGTGCCATTCGGACTAGCGGGGGCTCCTACGAGCAGTACTTC.

This rearrangement joins TRBV4-1 to TRBJ2-7; 7 bases agree with TRBD2. Looked up from germline, CDR1 is MGHRA and CDR2 is YSYEKL. CDR3 length: 14 residues. The junction had 10 bases not matched to a gene; V was cut back by 4 bases and J by 7 bases. CDR3 protein: CASSPQGAGVEQYF. CDR3 nucleotides: TGCGCCAGCAGCCCGCAAGGGGCGGGAGTGGAGCAGTACTTC.

The rearrangement joins TRBV7-9 to TRBJ2-7, with D possibly matching TRBD1 (6 bases). The ends were cut back, 0 bases at V and 0 bases at J, with 12 bases in the middle. This CDR3 comprises 16 residues. CDR1 is SEHNR and CDR2 is FQNEAQ in the germline V gene (reference sequence). The CDR3 region has the DNA TGTGCCAGCAGCTTAGCCCTACAGGGTTTCTCCTACGAGCAGTACTTC. This gives the protein CASSLALQGFSYEQYF.

This CDR3 is CATRRGSAGYNEQFF. CDR3 in DNA: TGTGCCACCCGGAGAGGCTCAGCGGGATACAATGAGCAGTTCTTC. The chain joins TRBV6-2 or TRBV6-3 to TRBJ2-1; TRBD2 agrees at 7 bases. CDR3 length: 15 residues. Germline V gene sequence: CDR1 MNHEY, CDR2 SVGEGT. V gave up 10 bases and J gave up 4 bases; unmatched junction bases: 13.

The genes are TRBV11-1 and TRBJ2-1, with TRBD1 matching 10 bases. Per the germline V gene, CDR1 is SGHAT and CDR2 is FQDESV (reference sequence). The ends lost 1 base at V and 3 bases at J; junction bases unmatched: 3. The CDR3 runs to 16 residues. The CDR3 DNA follows: TGTGCCAGCAGCTTAGGGGACAGGGGAATCTACAATGAGCAGTTCTTC. This translates into CASSLGDRGIYNEQFF.

This clonotype has ten or more counts. The V and J genes are TRBV3-1 and TRBJ2-3; D perhaps matches TRBD2 (6 bases). This CDR3 has 16 residues. Germline assignment: CDR1 LGHDT and CDR2 YNNKEL (reference sequence). V was cut by 4 bases and J by 1 base, with 15 bases left in between. CDR3 region: CASSRRGTGGTDTQYF. CDR3 DNA: TGTGCCAGCAGCCGGAGAGGAACGGGAGGCACAGATACGCAGTATTTT.

This clonotype showed up just a few times. This chain connects TRBV5-1 to TRBJ2-7, with TRBD1 matching over 9 bases. Germline CDR1 is SGHRS and CDR2 is YFSETQ. The CDR3 totals 15 residues. V was clipped by 4 bases and J by 5 bases; unmatched bases: 10. The CDR3 is CASSGTGTGIHEQYF. The DNA for the CDR3 is TGCGCCAGCAGCGGAACCGGGACAGGGATCCACGAGCAGTACTTC.

In this sample, this clonotype turned up a few times. This chain connects TRBV4-3 to TRBJ2-1, with D possibly being TRBD2 (6 bases). This CDR3 is 15 amino acids long. Germline V CDR1 and CDR2: LGHNA, YSLEER. V lost 4 bases and J lost 7, with 17 bases in between. CDR3 sequence reads: CASSRERRALNEQFF. Written as DNA, the CDR3 is TGCGCCAGCAGCCGAGAGCGGAGGGCCCTGAATGAGCAGTTCTTC.

Here the CDR3 reads CASSPGAIHEQFF. For the CDR3, the DNA is TGCGCCAGCAGTCCCGGGGCTATCCATGAGCAGTTCTTC. The V and J genes are TRBV10-1 and TRBJ2-1; tentatively, D is TRBD1 or TRBD2 (5 bases each). V was shortened by 5 bases and J by 8 bases, with 13 bases between the two germline ends. This CDR3 has 13 amino acids. Germline-derived CDR1 and CDR2 are WNHNN and SYGVQD (reference sequence).

This clonotype was seen ten or more times. The chain joins TRBV27 to TRBJ1-2; D might be TRBD1 (5 bases). V dropped 2 bases and J dropped 4 bases, with 11 bases sitting between them. This CDR3 spans 14 amino acids. Looked up from germline, CDR1 is MNHEY and CDR2 is SMNVEV (reference sequence). CDR3 in amino acids: CASSLGREAYGYTF. In DNA form, the CDR3 reads TGTGCCAGCAGTTTAGGCAGGGAGGCCTATGGCTACACCTTC.

This clonotype has ten or more counts. The CDR3 bases are TGTGCCAGCAGTTTGGTACTAGCGAGAACCGGCACAGATACGCAGTATTTT. The encoded protein is CASSLVLARTGTDTQYF. The V and J genes are TRBV12-3 or TRBV12-4 and TRBJ2-3; 7 nucleotides line up with TRBD2. The junction had 10 bases not matched to a gene; V was cut back by 3 bases and J by 1 base. This CDR3 spans 17 amino acids.

The chain joins TRBV6-1 to TRBJ2-1; D not resolved. This CDR3 region has 14 residues. Trimming took 8 bases from V and 0 from J, leaving 11 bases between them. Germline V gene sequence: CDR1 MNHNS, CDR2 SASEGT. This chain's CDR3 is CASSDRPSYNEQFF. CDR3 nucleotides: TGTGCCAGCTCGGACCGCCCCTCCTACAATGAGCAGTTCTTC.

The table lists this clonotype with a few counts. V gene TRBV28 combines with J gene TRBJ1-5; no reliable D call. CDR1 is MDHEN and CDR2 is SYDVKM in the germline V gene. With 7 bases removed from V and 1 base from J, the gap between germline ends came to 11 bases. There are 14 residues in the CDR3. The CDR3 sequence: CASMVTGSNQPQHF. The CDR3 region has the DNA TGTGCCAGCATGGTGACGGGAAGCAATCAGCCCCAGCATTTT.

The J gene is TRBJ2-4, the V gene TRBV29-1; D possibly corresponds to TRBD1 (5 bases). Trimming removed 7 bases at V and 0 bases at J, with 13 bases between. Looked up from germline, CDR1 is SQVTM and CDR2 is ANQGSEA. The CDR3 has 14 residues. The CDR3 is CSASWGLAKNIQYF. DNA of the CDR3: TGCAGCGCCTCGTGGGGCCTAGCCAAAAACATTCAGTACTTC.

This clonotype was picked up many times. The CDR3 spells CASSLSRLARVNEQFF. DNA for the CDR3: TGTGCCAGCAGTTTATCCAGACTAGCGCGAGTTAATGAGCAGTTCTTC. This rearrangement joins TRBV27 to TRBJ2-1; 8 nucleotides match TRBD2. The trim removed 0 bases at V and 7 bases at J, leaving 8 bases unmatched. This CDR3 spans 16 amino acids. Looked up from germline, CDR1 is MNHEY and CDR2 is SMNVEV (reference sequence).

The gene calls are TRBV7-9 and TRBJ2-2, with D tentatively TRBD2 (5 bases). Trimming stripped 5 bases from V and 6 bases from J, with 13 bases between. CDR1 is SEHNR, CDR2 FQNEAQ, per germline (reference sequence). The CDR3 has 14 residues. The CDR3 spells CASSPGWRAGELFF. DNA of the CDR3: TGTGCCAGCAGCCCCGGATGGCGGGCCGGGGAGCTGTTTTTT.

This clonotype was recorded a few times. The V and J genes are TRBV7-7 and TRBJ2-3; tentative D call: TRBD2 (7 bases). The CDR3 has 15 amino acids. The germline CDR1 and CDR2 sequences are SSHAT and FNYEAQ (reference sequence). V lost 5 bases and J 2 bases, leaving 14 bases between the germline ends. The CDR3 DNA sequence: TGTGCCAGCAGCAAAACCGGGGGGCACACAGATACGCAGTATTTT. This translates into CASSKTGGHTDTQYF.

This clonotype was seen ten or more times. The chain has TRBV20-1 and TRBJ2-1; the D is unclear. There are 14 residues in the CDR3. The V end lost 0 bases, the J end lost 4 bases, and 10 bases lay between the germline ends. Germline CDR1 DFQATT, CDR2 SNEGSKA (reference sequence). CDR3 residues: CSARDRQNYNEQFF. The CDR3 nucleotides are TGCAGTGCTAGAGATCGTCAGAATTACAATGAGCAGTTCTTC.

This clonotype was found a few times. The chain couples TRBV5-1 to TRBJ2-7, with D hard to call. The CDR3 spans 13 residues. Trimming took 5 bases from V and 2 from J, leaving 11 bases between them. Looked up from germline, CDR1 is SGHRS and CDR2 is YFSETQ. DNA for the CDR3: TGCGCCAGCAGGCGGACGGAAGCCTACGAGCAGTACTTC. Translation gives CASRRTEAYEQYF.

This chain links TRBV30 with TRBJ2-7; maybe TRBD1 (6 bases). The germline CDR1 and CDR2 sequences are GTSNPN and SVGIG (reference sequence). V was clipped by 2 bases and J by 4 bases, with 9 bases between them. This CDR3 has 12 amino acids. The CDR3 loop is CAWSTGLYEQYF. As DNA, the CDR3 is TGTGCCTGGAGTACAGGGCTTTACGAGCAGTACTTC.

The rearrangement uses TRBV18 and TRBJ2-1; TRBD1 is a possible D gene (6 bases). CDR1 is KGHSH, CDR2 LQKENI, per germline. Trimming stripped 2 bases from V and 14 bases from J, with 13 bases between. This CDR3 region has 12 residues. CDR3 sequence (DNA): TGTGCCAGCTCACCAGGGCACAGGGTGAAGTTCTTC. This gives the protein CASSPGHRVKFF.

V usage is TRBV5-1 and J usage is TRBJ2-1; TRBD2 matches 10 bases. The CDR3 runs to 15 residues. The germline gives CDR1 SGHRS, CDR2 YFSETQ. Trimming removed 2 bases from V and 5 bases from J; junction bases left unmatched: 4. The CDR3 protein is CASSFMLAGDNEQFF. The CDR3, as DNA: TGCGCCAGCAGCTTCATGCTAGCGGGGGACAATGAGCAGTTCTTC.

V usage is TRBV6-2 or TRBV6-3 and J usage is TRBJ1-1; TRBD1 might be the D (6 bases). The CDR3 sequence is 20 residues long. The V and J ends lost 2 bases and 7 bases respectively, with 32 bases between them. Germline CDR1 and CDR2: MNHEY and SVGEGT. The CDR3 protein is CASSYTSAGTGLLRVGEAFF. The CDR3 bases are TGTGCCAGCAGTTACACTTCAGCGGGTACAGGGTTGTTGAGGGTTGGTGAAGCTTTCTTT.

The chain combines TRBV28 with TRBJ2-5, with 7 nucleotides matching TRBD1. Looked up from germline, CDR1 is MDHEN and CDR2 is SYDVKM. The CDR3 is made up of 14 amino acids. V gave up 4 bases and J gave up 5 bases; unmatched junction bases: 7. The CDR3 protein is CASSSGQYRETQYF. DNA for the CDR3: TGTGCCAGCAGTTCGGGACAGTACCGGGAGACCCAGTACTTC.

This clonotype was picked up one time. CDR3 sequence reads: CSAGGLAGVGGELFF. CDR3 coding DNA: TGCAGTGCTGGGGGACTAGCGGGAGTAGGGGGGGAGCTGTTTTTT. The chain combines TRBV20-1 with TRBJ2-2; 14 nucleotides align to TRBD2. The germline V gene has CDR1 DFQATT and CDR2 SNEGSKA (reference sequence). This CDR3 spans 15 amino acids. Germline trimming cut 5 bases from V and 8 bases from J; bases unmatched to any gene: 7.

This clonotype was recorded a few times. The rearrangement joins TRBV9 to TRBJ1-1; possibly TRBD1 for D (5 bases). The CDR3 has 16 residues. Germline V gives CDR1 SGDLS, CDR2 YYNGEE. Trimming cost V 0 bases and J 1 base, with 13 bases left between them. In DNA, the CDR3 is TGTGCCAGCAGCGTAGCTAGGGGACGGGAGAACACTGAAGCTTTCTTT. Translation: CASSVARGRENTEAFF.

This clonotype was detected many times. The chain is built from TRBV5-1 and TRBJ2-7; D ambiguous. Trimming stripped 0 bases from V and 0 bases from J, with 13 bases between. This CDR3 region has 16 residues. In germline, CDR1 is SGHRS, CDR2 YFSETQ. CDR3: CASSLGDASSSYEQYF. CDR3 nucleotides: TGCGCCAGCAGCTTGGGAGACGCGTCGAGCTCCTACGAGCAGTACTTC.

Only one count was recorded for this clonotype. The V call is TRBV6-2 or TRBV6-3, the J call TRBJ2-2, with 10 bases identical to TRBD2. This CDR3 spans 14 amino acids. V was pared by 8 bases and J by 7 bases, with 7 bases of the junction left unmatched. Germline V gives CDR1 MNHEY, CDR2 SVGEGT. In DNA, the CDR3 is TGTGCCAGCGGAGCGGGAGGGCCGAACGGGGAGCTGTTTTTT. Protein product: CASGAGGPNGELFF.